This T cell receptor beta chain was retrieved from a study of T-cell reconstitution after alpha-beta-depleted transplantation in children. As regards this clonotype: Its antigen remains unidentified.

This sample's TCRbeta library carried unique molecular identifier barcodes. TCRdb re-called the PCR reads through MiXCR, storing one row per CDR3 protein. The profile shows some 100,000 distinct CDR3 sequences, around 22% of them singletons. The CDR3 spans 15 residues. CDR1 and CDR2 (germline): SGHRS, YFSETQ. The junction had 5 bases not matched to a gene; V was cut back by 5 bases and J by 0 bases. Findings and limits, study-wide: Reportedly, alpha-beta T cells present about two months post-transplant originated from several hundred expanded clones of graft origin. Surviving recipient T cells and thymic progenitors underlay high day-60 TCRbeta diversity in some patients. T-cell counts and diversity at one year post-transplant came mainly from newly produced T cells.

This chain connects TRBV5-1 to TRBJ1-1; 9 bases are a match to TRBD1. This clonotype originated in a boy between 2 and 10 years old with acute lymphoblastic leukemia, due to receive a stem cell transplant. Here the sequenced sample was PBMCs, taken before TCRalphabeta/CD19-depleted stem cell transplant. This chain's CDR3 is CASRSGQGMNTEAFF. The CDR3 nucleotides read TGCGCCAGCAGATCGGGACAGGGAATGAACACTGAAGCTTTCTTT.